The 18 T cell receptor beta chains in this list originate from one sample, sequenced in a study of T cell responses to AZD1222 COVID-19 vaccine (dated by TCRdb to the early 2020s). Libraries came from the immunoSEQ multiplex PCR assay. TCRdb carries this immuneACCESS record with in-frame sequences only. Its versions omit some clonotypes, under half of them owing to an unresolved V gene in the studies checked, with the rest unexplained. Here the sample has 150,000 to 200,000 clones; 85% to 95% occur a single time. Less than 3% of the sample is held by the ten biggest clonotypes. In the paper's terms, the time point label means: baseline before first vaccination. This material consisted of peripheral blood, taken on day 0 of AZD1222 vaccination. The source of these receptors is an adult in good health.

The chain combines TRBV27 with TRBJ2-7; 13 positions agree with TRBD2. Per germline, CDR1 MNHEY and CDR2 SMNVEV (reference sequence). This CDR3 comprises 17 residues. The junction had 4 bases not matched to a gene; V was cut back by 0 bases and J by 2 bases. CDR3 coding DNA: TGTGCCAGCAGTTTATCGAGGACTAGCGGGGGAGCCTACGAGCAGTACTTC. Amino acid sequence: CASSLSRTSGGAYEQYF.

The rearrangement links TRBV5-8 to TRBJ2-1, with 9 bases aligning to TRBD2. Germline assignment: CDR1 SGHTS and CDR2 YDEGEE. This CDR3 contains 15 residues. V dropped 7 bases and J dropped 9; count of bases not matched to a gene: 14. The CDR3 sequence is CASGSSGIGWGEQFF. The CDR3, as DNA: TGTGCCAGCGGCTCTAGCGGGATAGGGTGGGGTGAGCAGTTCTTC.

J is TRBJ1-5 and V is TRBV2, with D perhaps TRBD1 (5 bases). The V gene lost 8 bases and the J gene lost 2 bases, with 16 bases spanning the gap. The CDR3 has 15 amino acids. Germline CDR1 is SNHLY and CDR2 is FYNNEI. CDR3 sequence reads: CASRLGPAGNQPQHF. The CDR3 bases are TGTGCCAGCCGTTTGGGACCGGCGGGCAATCAGCCCCAGCATTTT.

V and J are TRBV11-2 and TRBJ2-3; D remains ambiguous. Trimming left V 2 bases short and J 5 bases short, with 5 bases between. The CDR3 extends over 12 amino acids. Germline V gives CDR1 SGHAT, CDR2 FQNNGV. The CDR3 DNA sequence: TGTGCCAGCAGCTTAAATGAAGATACGCAGTATTTT. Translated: CASSLNEDTQYF.

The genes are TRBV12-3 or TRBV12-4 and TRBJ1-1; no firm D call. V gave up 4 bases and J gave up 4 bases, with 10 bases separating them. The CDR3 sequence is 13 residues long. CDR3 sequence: CASSSRAPTEAFF. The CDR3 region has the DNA TGTGCCAGCAGTTCGAGGGCGCCCACTGAAGCTTTCTTT.

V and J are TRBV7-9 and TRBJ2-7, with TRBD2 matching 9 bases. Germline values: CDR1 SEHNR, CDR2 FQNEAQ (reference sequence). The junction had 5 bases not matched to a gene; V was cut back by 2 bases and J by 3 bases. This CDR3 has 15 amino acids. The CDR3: CASSLSSSGNYEQYF. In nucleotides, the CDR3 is TGTGCCAGCAGCTTAAGCTCTAGCGGGAACTACGAGCAGTACTTC.

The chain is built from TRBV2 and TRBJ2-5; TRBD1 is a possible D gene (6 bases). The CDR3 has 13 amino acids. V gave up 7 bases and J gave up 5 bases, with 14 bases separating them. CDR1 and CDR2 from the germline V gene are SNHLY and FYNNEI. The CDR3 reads CASTRDQGETQYF. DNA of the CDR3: TGTGCCAGCACCCGGGACCAGGGGGAGACCCAGTACTTC.

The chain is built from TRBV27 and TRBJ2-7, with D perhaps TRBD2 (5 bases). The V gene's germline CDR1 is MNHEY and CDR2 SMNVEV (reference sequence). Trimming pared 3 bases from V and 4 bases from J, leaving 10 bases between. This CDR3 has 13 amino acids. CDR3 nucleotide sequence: TGTGCCAGCAGTTTCGGGGTTTTTTACGAGCAGTACTTC. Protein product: CASSFGVFYEQYF.

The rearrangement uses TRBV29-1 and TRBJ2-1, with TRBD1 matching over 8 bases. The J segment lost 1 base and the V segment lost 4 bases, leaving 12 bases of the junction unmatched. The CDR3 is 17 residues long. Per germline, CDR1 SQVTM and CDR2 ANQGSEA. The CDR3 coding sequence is TGCAGCGTTGCTACCGGACAGGGCGTGAGGTCCTACAATGAGCAGTTCTTC. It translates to CSVATGQGVRSYNEQFF.

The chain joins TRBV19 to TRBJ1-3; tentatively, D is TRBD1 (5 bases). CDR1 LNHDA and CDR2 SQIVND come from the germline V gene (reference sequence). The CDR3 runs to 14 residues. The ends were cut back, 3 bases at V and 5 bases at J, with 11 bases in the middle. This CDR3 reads CASSMDTGRNTIYF. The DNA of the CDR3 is TGTGCCAGTAGTATGGACACTGGCCGAAACACCATATATTTT.

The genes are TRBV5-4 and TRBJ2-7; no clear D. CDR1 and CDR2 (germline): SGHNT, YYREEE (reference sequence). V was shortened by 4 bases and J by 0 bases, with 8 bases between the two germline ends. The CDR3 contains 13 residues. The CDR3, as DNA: TGTGCCAGCAGCCAAGAGCCCTCCTACGAGCAGTACTTC. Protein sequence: CASSQEPSYEQYF.

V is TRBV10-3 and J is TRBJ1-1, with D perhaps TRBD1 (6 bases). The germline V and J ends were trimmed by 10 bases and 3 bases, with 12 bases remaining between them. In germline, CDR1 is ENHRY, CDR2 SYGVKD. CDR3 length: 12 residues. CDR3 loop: CATREGDTEAFF. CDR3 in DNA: TGTGCCACTCGAGAGGGGGACACTGAAGCTTTCTTT.

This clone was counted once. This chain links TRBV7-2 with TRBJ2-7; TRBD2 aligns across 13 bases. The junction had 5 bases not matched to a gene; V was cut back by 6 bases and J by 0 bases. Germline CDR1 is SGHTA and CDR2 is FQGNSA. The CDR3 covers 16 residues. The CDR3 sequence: CASSPTSGRNSYEQYF. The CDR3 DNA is TGTGCCAGCAGTCCGACTAGCGGGAGGAACTCCTACGAGCAGTACTTC.

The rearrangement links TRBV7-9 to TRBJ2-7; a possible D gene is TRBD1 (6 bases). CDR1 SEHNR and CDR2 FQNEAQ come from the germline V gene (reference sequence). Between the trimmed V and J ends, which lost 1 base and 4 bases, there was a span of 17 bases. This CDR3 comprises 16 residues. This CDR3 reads CASSLVVRTVIYEQYF. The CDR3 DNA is TGTGCCAGCAGCTTAGTTGTAAGGACAGTCATATACGAGCAGTACTTC.

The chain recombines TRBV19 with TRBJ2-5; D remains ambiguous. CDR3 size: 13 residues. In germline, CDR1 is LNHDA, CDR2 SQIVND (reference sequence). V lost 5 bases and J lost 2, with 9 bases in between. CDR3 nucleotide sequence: TGTGCCAGTAGTGCCTCCCGACAAGAGACCCAGTACTTC. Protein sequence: CASSASRQETQYF.

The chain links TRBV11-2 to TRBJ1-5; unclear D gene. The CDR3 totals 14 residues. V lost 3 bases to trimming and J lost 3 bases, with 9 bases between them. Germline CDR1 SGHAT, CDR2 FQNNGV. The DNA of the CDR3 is TGTGCCAGCAGCTTGGTTCGACCCAATCAGCCCCAGCATTTT. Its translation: CASSLVRPNQPQHF.

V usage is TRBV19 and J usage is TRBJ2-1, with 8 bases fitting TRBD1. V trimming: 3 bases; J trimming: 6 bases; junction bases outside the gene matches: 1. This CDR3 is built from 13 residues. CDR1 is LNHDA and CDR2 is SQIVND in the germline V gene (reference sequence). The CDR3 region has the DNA TGTGCCAGTAGTATCACAGGGGGCAATGAGCAGTTCTTC. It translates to CASSITGGNEQFF.

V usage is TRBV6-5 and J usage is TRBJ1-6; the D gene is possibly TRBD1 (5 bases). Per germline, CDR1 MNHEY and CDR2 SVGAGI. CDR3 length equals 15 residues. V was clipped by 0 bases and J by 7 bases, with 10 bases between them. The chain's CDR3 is CASSYSTGPNSPLHF. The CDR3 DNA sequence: TGTGCCAGCAGTTACTCGACGGGACCCAATTCACCCCTCCACTTT.